The entry below describes one TCR beta chain. Its specificity is not known. The sample belongs to a study of cytomegalovirus exposure and HLA in healthy donors. At the level of the study: A later analysis reported the roughly 120 validation repertoires used the same platform as the 550 to 700 first-cohort repertoires. Overall study findings and caveats: Cytomegalovirus-associated status was assigned to about 170 TCR beta chains. The classifier reportedly diagnosed cytomegalovirus status with high sensitivity and specificity.

The donors were members of the roughly 130-subject validation cohort (separate from the approximately 670-subject first cohort). The V gene's germline CDR1 is MDHEN and CDR2 SYDVKM. Trimming cost V 7 bases and J 10 bases, with 20 bases left between them. This CDR3 has 14 amino acids. Using immunoSEQ multiplex PCR, the repertoire was profiled, and TCRdb retains in-frame clones only, with some absent. Of 300,000 to 400,000 clones in the sample, about nine tenths were seen once. Sequencing used PBMCs. This sequence joins TRBV28 and TRBJ1-5; a possible D gene is TRBD1 (6 bases). This sequence originates from a young woman in good health and CMV-seronegative. CDR3 coding DNA: TGTGCCAGCACCGGGCGGGGGGCTGTCGATCCCCAGCATTTT. This encodes CASTGRGAVDPQHF. Drawing the rest from reference TRBV28 and TRBJ1-5, the complete variable domain is DVKVTQSSRYLVKRTGEKVFLECVQDMDHENMFWYRQDPGLGLRLIYFSYDVKMKEKGDIPEGYSVSREKKERFSLILESASTNQTSMYLCASTGRGAVDPQHFGDGTRLSIL.